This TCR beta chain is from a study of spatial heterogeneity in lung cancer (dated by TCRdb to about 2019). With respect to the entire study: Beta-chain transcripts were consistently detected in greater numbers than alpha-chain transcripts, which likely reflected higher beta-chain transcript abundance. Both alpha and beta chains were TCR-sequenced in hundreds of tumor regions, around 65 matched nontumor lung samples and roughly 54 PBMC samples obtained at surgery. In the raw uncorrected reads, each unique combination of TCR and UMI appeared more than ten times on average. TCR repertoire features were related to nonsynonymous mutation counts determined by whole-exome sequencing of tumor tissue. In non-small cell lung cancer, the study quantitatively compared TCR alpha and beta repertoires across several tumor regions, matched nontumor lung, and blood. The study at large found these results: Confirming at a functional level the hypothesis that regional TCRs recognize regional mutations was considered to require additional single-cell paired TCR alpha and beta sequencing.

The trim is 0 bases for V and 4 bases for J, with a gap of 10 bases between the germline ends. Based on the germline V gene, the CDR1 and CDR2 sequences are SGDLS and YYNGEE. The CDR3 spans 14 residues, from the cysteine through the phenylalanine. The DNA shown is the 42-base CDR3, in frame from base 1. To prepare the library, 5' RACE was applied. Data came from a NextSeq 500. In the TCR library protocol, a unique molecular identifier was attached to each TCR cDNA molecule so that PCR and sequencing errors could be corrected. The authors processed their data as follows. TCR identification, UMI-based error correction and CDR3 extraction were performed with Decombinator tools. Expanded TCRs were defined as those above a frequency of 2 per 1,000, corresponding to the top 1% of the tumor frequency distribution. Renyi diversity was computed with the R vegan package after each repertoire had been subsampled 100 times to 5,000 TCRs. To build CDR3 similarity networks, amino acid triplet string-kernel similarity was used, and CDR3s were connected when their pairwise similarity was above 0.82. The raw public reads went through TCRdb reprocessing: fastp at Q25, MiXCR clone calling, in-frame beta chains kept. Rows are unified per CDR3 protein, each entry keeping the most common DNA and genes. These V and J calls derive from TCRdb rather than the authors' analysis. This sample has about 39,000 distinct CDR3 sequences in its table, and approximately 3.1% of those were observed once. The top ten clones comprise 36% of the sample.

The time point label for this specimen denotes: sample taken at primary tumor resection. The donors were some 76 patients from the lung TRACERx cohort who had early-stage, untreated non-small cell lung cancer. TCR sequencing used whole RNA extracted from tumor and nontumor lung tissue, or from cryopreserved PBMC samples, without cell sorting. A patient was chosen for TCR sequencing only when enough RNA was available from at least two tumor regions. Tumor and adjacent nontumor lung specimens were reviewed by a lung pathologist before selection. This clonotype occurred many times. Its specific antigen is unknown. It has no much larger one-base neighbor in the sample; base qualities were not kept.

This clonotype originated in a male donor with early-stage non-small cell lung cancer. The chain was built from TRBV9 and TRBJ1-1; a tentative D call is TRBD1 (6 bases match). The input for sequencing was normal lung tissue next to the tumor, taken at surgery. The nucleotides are TGTGCCAGCAGCGTAGGGGACACGGCCACTGAAGCTTTCTTT. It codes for CASSVGDTATEAFF.